This T cell receptor beta chain was obtained from a study of Graves' ophthalmopathy and Graves' hyperthyroidism. The CDR3 contains 13 residues. Germline V CDR1 and CDR2: LNHDA, SQIVND (reference sequence). With respect to this clonotype: Its antigen is unidentified. Possible read error: a much larger clone is one base away.

Study findings and constraints: Detection in blood was also observed for most expanded thyroid clonotypes above 0.001 frequency.

Amplification of TCR beta CDR3 regions used RNA transcripts. First-round RT-PCR relied on HTBI primers, and a second-round multiplex PCR came next. MiXCR, run by TCRdb on the multiplex PCR reads, gives a single entry per CDR3 protein. The sample has around 600,000 distinct CDR3 sequences, about 38% seen once. The receptor was derived from an adult man with Graves' ophthalmopathy. The sample consisted of peripheral blood. The V and J genes are TRBV19 and TRBJ1-3; unclear D gene. The CDR3 DNA reads TGTGCCACGGGAGAGAACTCTGGAAACACCATAAATTTT. Its translation is CATGENSGNTINF.